One and the same sample provided the 28 T cell receptor beta chains below, sequenced in a study of CD8 T cells in ankylosing spondylitis. The antigens these receptors bind are not known. TCRdb fed the 5' RACE reads into MiXCR, producing one record per CDR3 protein. The top ten clones hold around 3.4% of a sample with around 490,000 distinct CDR3 sequences, about 5.4% of them seen once. General observations from the study: Characteristic of ankylosing spondylitis blood, it appeared, was a TCR beta motif comprising roughly eight highly homologous variants.

The sequencing sample was made of blood, either unsorted or a sorted T cell fraction (not recorded which). These receptors were obtained from a male donor with ankylosing spondylitis.

In its sample, this clonotype was seen many times. The genes are TRBV9 and TRBJ2-5; no firm D call. Trimming stripped 0 bases from V and 7 bases from J, with 10 bases between. The length of the CDR3 is 13 residues. Germline-derived CDR1 and CDR2 are SGDLS and YYNGEE. This chain's CDR3 is CASSVDGWRTQYF. CDR3 nucleotides: TGTGCCAGCAGCGTAGATGGTTGGAGGACCCAGTACTTC.

This clonotype appeared many times. The chain couples TRBV5-1 to TRBJ1-2, with D possibly matching TRBD1 (6 bases). V lost 0 bases, J lost 7 bases, and 13 bases lay in between. Germline-derived CDR1 and CDR2 are SGHRS and YFSETQ. The CDR3 consists of 14 residues. The CDR3 DNA sequence: TGCGCCAGCAGCTTGGATCCGGGGGCGGTTGGCTACACCTTC. Amino acid sequence: CASSLDPGAVGYTF.

This clonotype occurred many times. The V gene is TRBV20-1, the J gene TRBJ2-7; either TRBD1 or TRBD2 may fit D (7 bases each). CDR3 length: 15 amino acids. Trimming removed 6 bases from V and 0 bases from J, with 18 bases in between. CDR1 DFQATT and CDR2 SNEGSKA come from the germline V gene (reference sequence). The CDR3 spells CSAPQGGSSSYEQYF. As DNA, the CDR3 is TGCAGTGCCCCCCAGGGGGGGTCGAGCTCCTACGAGCAGTACTTC.

This clonotype was counted many times. V gene TRBV20-1 combines with J gene TRBJ2-1; D remains unclear. CDR3 length: 14 residues. Trimming took off 5 bases at V and 10 bases at J, with 21 bases between the two ends. CDR1 is DFQATT and CDR2 is SNEGSKA in the germline V gene (reference sequence). This CDR3 reads CSAFGLSPLGEQFF. In DNA, the CDR3 is TGCAGTGCTTTCGGTCTCAGCCCTCTCGGGGAGCAGTTCTTC.

In its sample, this clonotype was seen many times. This CDR3 is CSARGLVTQYF. CDR3 DNA sequence: TGCAGTGCTAGAGGGCTCGTCACGCAGTATTTT. The chain joins TRBV20-1 to TRBJ2-3, with D hard to call. Germline-derived CDR1 and CDR2 are DFQATT and SNEGSKA (reference sequence). The CDR3 length is 11 residues. With 1 base removed from V and 9 bases from J, the gap between germline ends came to 8 bases.

The table lists this clonotype with a count of one. The rearrangement joins TRBV20-1 to TRBJ2-1; the match to TRBD2 covers 7 bases. The trim removed 2 bases at V and 3 bases at J, leaving 10 bases unmatched. The CDR3 has 16 residues. The germline gives CDR1 DFQATT, CDR2 SNEGSKA (reference sequence). This chain's CDR3 is CSARFPEGGGYNEQFF. The CDR3 nucleotides are TGCAGTGCTAGATTCCCCGAGGGCGGGGGCTACAATGAGCAGTTCTTC.

This clonotype was found many times. The J gene is TRBJ2-3, the V gene TRBV13, with a possible D match to TRBD2 (5 bases). V was cut by 6 bases and J by 3 bases, with 16 bases left in between. The CDR3 consists of 15 residues. Per germline, CDR1 PRHDT and CDR2 FYEKMQ (reference sequence). Here the CDR3 reads CASRNTSDWTDTQYF. The DNA for the CDR3 is TGTGCCAGCAGGAATACTAGTGATTGGACAGATACGCAGTATTTT.

In its sample, this clonotype was seen many times. This rearrangement joins TRBV7-2 to TRBJ1-1; D might be TRBD1 (6 bases). The CDR3 runs 11 residues. Between the trimmed V and J ends, which lost 4 bases and 13 bases, there was a span of 13 bases. Per germline, CDR1 SGHTA and CDR2 FQGNSA. The CDR3 loop reads CASSSRQDVFF. In DNA, the CDR3 is TGTGCCAGCAGCTCCCGACAGGATGTTTTCTTT. The variable domain in full, with the rest retrieved from reference TRBV7-2 and TRBJ1-1, is GAGVSQSPSNKVTEKGKDVELRCDPISGHTALYWYRQSLGQGLEFLIYFQGNSAPDKSGLPSDRFSAERTGGSVSTLTIQRTQQEDSAVYLCASSSRQDVFFGQGTRLTVV.

Many counts were recorded for this clonotype. The chain links TRBV29-1 to TRBJ1-2; the D is unclear. Trimming shortened V by 4 bases and J by 7 bases, and 10 bases separated the two germline ends. Germline lookup yields CDR1 SQVTM and CDR2 ANQGSEA. The CDR3 length is 11 residues. The CDR3 DNA sequence: TGCAGCGTTGGCGAGGCCGTTGGCTACACCTTC. Encoded protein: CSVGEAVGYTF.

This clonotype has ten or more counts. The chain joins TRBV7-9 to TRBJ2-1; 7 nucleotides match TRBD2. V lost 1 base and J lost 5; bases outside the gene matches: 11. Germline V gives CDR1 SEHNR, CDR2 FQNEAQ (reference sequence). The CDR3 consists of 17 residues. The CDR3 DNA is TGTGCCAGCAGCTTAGTTTGGGGCGGGAGTACGGACAATGAGCAGTTCTTC. Encoded protein: CASSLVWGGSTDNEQFF. The complete variable domain, with remaining parts taken from reference TRBV7-9 and TRBJ2-1, reads DTGVSQNPRHKITKRGQNVTFRCDPISEHNRLYWYRQTLGQGPEFLTYFQNEAQLEKSRLLSDRFSAERPKGSFSTLEIQRTEQGDSAMYLCASSLVWGGSTDNEQFFGPGTRLTVL.

In regard to this clonotype: A read error is possible here, since a much larger clone lies one base away. V usage is TRBV7-2 and J usage is TRBJ1-6; D might be TRBD1 (6 bases). The CDR3 runs 13 residues. Per germline, CDR1 SGHTA and CDR2 FQGNSA. The CDR3 here is CDSSSIGGRLLHF. In DNA form, the CDR3 reads TGTGACAGCAGCTCTATTGGGGGCCGTCTCCTCCACTTT.

This clonotype occurred many times. V gene TRBV4-3 combines with J gene TRBJ1-4; 7 bases are a match to TRBD1. CDR3 length: 15 amino acids. V was clipped by 1 base and J by 8 bases; unmatched bases: 7. CDR1 and CDR2 from the germline V gene are LGHNA and YSLEER. CDR3: CASSQGETGTEKLFF. The CDR3 nucleotides are TGCGCCAGCAGCCAAGGGGAGACAGGGACCGAAAAACTGTTTTTT.

In this sample, this clonotype turned up many times. The rearrangement links TRBV7-9 to TRBJ1-2, with D unresolved. V lost 4 bases, J lost 8 bases, and 20 bases lay in between. Per the germline V gene, CDR1 is SEHNR and CDR2 is FQNEAQ (reference sequence). The length of the CDR3 is 15 residues. The CDR3 sequence: CASSWVQDSSRGYTF. The CDR3 DNA reads as TGTGCCAGCAGCTGGGTCCAGGATTCAAGTCGGGGCTACACCTTC.

The chain links TRBV3-1 to TRBJ2-5; 7 bases agree with TRBD2. Per germline, CDR1 LGHDT and CDR2 YNNKEL (reference sequence). This CDR3 spans 15 amino acids. V was clipped by 1 base and J by 5 bases; unmatched bases: 7. This chain's CDR3 is CASSQVREGRETQYF. The CDR3 DNA reads as TGTGCCAGCAGCCAAGTAAGGGAGGGGAGGGAGACCCAGTACTTC.

This clonotype was detected ten times or more. The gene calls are TRBV4-1 and TRBJ1-2, with D uncertain. V was pared by 3 bases and J by 6 bases, with 20 bases between. The CDR3 length is 16 residues. CDR1 and CDR2 (germline): MGHRA, YSYEKL. CDR3 sequence reads: CASSQNTRSLGDGYTF. CDR3 bases: TGCGCCAGCAGCCAGAATACTAGATCGCTGGGCGATGGCTACACCTTC.

This clonotype showed up many times. The chain recombines TRBV6-1 with TRBJ2-5, with 15 bases that match TRBD2. The CDR3 consists of 14 residues. Per germline, CDR1 MNHNS and CDR2 SASEGT. Trimming removed 4 bases from V and 13 bases from J; junction bases left unmatched: 7. CDR3: CASSGPGLAGGRYF. The CDR3 region has the DNA TGTGCCAGCAGTGGCCCGGGACTAGCGGGAGGCCGGTACTTC.

The sample holds many counts of this clonotype. The rearrangement uses TRBV5-1 and TRBJ2-3; the match to TRBD1 covers 8 bases. The CDR3 is made up of 17 amino acids. Trimming cost V 0 bases and J 2 bases; bases outside gene matches: 8. CDR1 SGHRS and CDR2 YFSETQ come from the germline V gene. The CDR3 loop reads CASSLAGQGIFTDTQYF. DNA for the CDR3: TGCGCCAGCAGCTTGGCCGGACAGGGAATATTCACAGATACGCAGTATTTT.

This clonotype was seen ten or more times. V usage is TRBV7-2 and J usage is TRBJ2-6; 7 positions agree with TRBD1. V shed 3 bases, J shed 0 bases, and the junction held 2 bases outside the gene matches. This CDR3 has 16 residues. Germline loops: CDR1 SGHTA, CDR2 FQGNSA. CDR3 nucleotide sequence: TGTGCCAGCAGCTTTTCAGGGGGCTCTGGGGCCAACGTCCTGACTTTC. Encoded protein: CASSFSGGSGANVLTF.

This clonotype was seen at least ten times. This chain joins TRBV4-3 and TRBJ2-1, with 7 bases aligning to TRBD2. Germline assignment: CDR1 LGHNA and CDR2 YSLEER. This CDR3 comprises 17 residues. V trimming: 0 bases; J trimming: 6 bases; junction bases outside the gene matches: 11. This chain's CDR3 is CASSQDHLGLTTNEQFF. As DNA, the CDR3 is TGCGCCAGCAGCCAAGACCACTTGGGACTAACGACCAATGAGCAGTTCTTC.

This clonotype was observed many times. The V gene is TRBV20-1, the J gene TRBJ1-2; the D is unclear. V lost 1 base to trimming and J lost 2 bases, with 11 bases between them. The CDR3 sequence is 14 residues long. The germline gives CDR1 DFQATT, CDR2 SNEGSKA (reference sequence). The CDR3 reads CSARGAPSNYGYTF. The CDR3 nucleotides are TGCAGTGCTAGAGGGGCTCCGAGCAACTATGGCTACACCTTC.

V gene TRBV28 combines with J gene TRBJ2-1; TRBD2 matches at 14 bases. CDR3 size: 16 residues. Germline lookup yields CDR1 MDHEN and CDR2 SYDVKM. J lost 7 bases, V lost 6 bases, and 8 bases had no gene match. The CDR3, as DNA: TGTGCCAGCAGCGGACTAGCGGGGGGCCGGGGGAATGAGCAGTTCTTC. Its protein product is CASSGLAGGRGNEQFF.

This clonotype was recorded many times. The chain joins TRBV11-1 to TRBJ2-1, with 14 bases matching TRBD2. The germline V gene encodes CDR1 SGHAT and CDR2 FQDESV (reference sequence). The V segment lost 3 bases and the J segment 4 bases; nucleotides outside the gene matches: 5. The CDR3 covers 17 residues. CDR3 in amino acids: CASSLGTSGSMYNEQFF. Written as DNA, the CDR3 is TGTGCCAGCAGCTTGGGGACTAGCGGGAGTATGTACAATGAGCAGTTCTTC.

This clonotype was counted only a few times. This rearrangement joins TRBV28 to TRBJ2-4, with TRBD1 matching over 7 bases. The germline V gene encodes CDR1 MDHEN and CDR2 SYDVKM. With 7 bases clipped from V and 1 base from J, the junction kept 10 bases outside the gene matches. The CDR3 is 16 amino acids. The CDR3 DNA reads TGTGCCAGCACCCTGACAGGGAAGCTTGCCAAAAACATTCAGTACTTC. This gives the protein CASTLTGKLAKNIQYF.

This clonotype appeared many times. This sequence joins TRBV5-6 and TRBJ1-2, with D hard to call. CDR3 length equals 14 residues. Germline lookup yields CDR1 SGHDT and CDR2 YYEEEE. Trimming left V 7 bases short and J 4 bases short, with 17 bases between. In nucleotides, the CDR3 is TGTGCCAGCCGCATATGGCAGCTCTTCTATGGCTACACCTTC. Protein sequence: CASRIWQLFYGYTF.

This clonotype was recorded many times. V usage is TRBV7-2 and J usage is TRBJ2-3; 8 nucleotides agree with TRBD2. The length of the CDR3 is 13 residues. The ends lost 3 bases at V and 6 bases at J; junction bases unmatched: 2. Germline assignment: CDR1 SGHTA and CDR2 FQGNSA. The CDR3 loop reads CASSFGGGDTQYF. As DNA, the CDR3 is TGTGCCAGCAGCTTCGGCGGGGGGGATACGCAGTATTTT. Full variable domain (remainder filled in from reference TRBV7-2 and TRBJ2-3): GAGVSQSPSNKVTEKGKDVELRCDPISGHTALYWYRQSLGQGLEFLIYFQGNSAPDKSGLPSDRFSAERTGGSVSTLTIQRTQQEDSAVYLCASSFGGGDTQYFGPGTRLTVL.

This clonotype was seen only a few times. The chain is built from TRBV20-1 and TRBJ1-4; the D is unclear. Deletions cut 6 bases from V and 7 bases from J, with 12 bases between. Germline V CDR1 and CDR2: DFQATT, SNEGSKA (reference sequence). This CDR3 is built from 12 residues. The CDR3 sequence is CSAGKPGEKLFF. DNA of the CDR3: TGCAGTGCCGGGAAGCCGGGTGAAAAACTGTTTTTT.

Many counts were recorded for this clonotype. This chain links TRBV7-9 with TRBJ2-4; D unresolved. The germline V gene has CDR1 SEHNR and CDR2 FQNEAQ (reference sequence). The ends were cut back, 0 bases at V and 1 base at J, with 7 bases in the middle. This CDR3 comprises 15 residues. In nucleotides, the CDR3 is TGTGCCAGCAGCTTAGCCCCGTCGGCCAAAAACATTCAGTACTTC. It yields the protein CASSLAPSAKNIQYF.

This sequence joins TRBV11-2 and TRBJ2-1; 12 bases line up with TRBD2. Germline loops: CDR1 SGHAT, CDR2 FQNNGV. The CDR3 has 18 amino acids. The V segment lost 1 base and the J segment 7 bases; nucleotides outside the gene matches: 11. The CDR3 spells CASSLGPSGRAVENEQFF. CDR3 bases: TGTGCCAGCAGCTTAGGCCCTAGCGGGAGGGCCGTGGAAAATGAGCAGTTCTTC.